This T cell receptor beta chain is from a study of T cells in women clearing cervical HPV infection. The method was immunoSEQ multiplex PCR; TCRdb's version includes in-frame clones alone and lacks a portion of them. The repertoire table contains 31,000 or so clones. The clonotype originates from a woman between 18 and 75 years old with a cervical HPV16 infection that either progressed to CIN3+ or cleared (not recorded which). Sequenced sample: blood buffy coat.

CDR3 protein: CAWSVGTGDNSPLHF. The CDR3 bases that were read are TGTGCCTGGAGTGTGGGGACAGGCGACAATTCACCC. V usage is TRBV30 and J usage is TRBJ1-6, with TRBD1 matching over 8 bases. The read falls 3 residues short of the CDR3 end, and the missing part is taken from the germline J gene. V was pared by 0 bases and J by 7 bases, with 5 bases of the junction left unmatched. Germline assignment: CDR1 GTSNPN and CDR2 SVGIG (reference sequence). The CDR3 has 15 amino acids.